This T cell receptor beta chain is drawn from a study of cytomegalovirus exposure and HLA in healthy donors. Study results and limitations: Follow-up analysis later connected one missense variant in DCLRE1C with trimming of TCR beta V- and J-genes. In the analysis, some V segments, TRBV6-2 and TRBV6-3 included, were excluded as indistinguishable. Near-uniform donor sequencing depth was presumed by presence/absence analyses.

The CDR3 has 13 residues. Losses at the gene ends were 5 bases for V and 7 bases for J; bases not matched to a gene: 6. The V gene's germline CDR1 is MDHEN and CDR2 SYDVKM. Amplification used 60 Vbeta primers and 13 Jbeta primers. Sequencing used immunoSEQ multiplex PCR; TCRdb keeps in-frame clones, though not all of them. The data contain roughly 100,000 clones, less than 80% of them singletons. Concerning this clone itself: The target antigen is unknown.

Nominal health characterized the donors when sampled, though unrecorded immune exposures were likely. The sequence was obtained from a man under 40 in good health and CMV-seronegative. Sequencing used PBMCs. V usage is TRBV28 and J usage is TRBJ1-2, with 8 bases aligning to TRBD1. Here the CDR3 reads CASSVSRGLGYTF. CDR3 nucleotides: TGTGCCAGCAGTGTAAGCAGGGGGCTTGGCTACACCTTC.